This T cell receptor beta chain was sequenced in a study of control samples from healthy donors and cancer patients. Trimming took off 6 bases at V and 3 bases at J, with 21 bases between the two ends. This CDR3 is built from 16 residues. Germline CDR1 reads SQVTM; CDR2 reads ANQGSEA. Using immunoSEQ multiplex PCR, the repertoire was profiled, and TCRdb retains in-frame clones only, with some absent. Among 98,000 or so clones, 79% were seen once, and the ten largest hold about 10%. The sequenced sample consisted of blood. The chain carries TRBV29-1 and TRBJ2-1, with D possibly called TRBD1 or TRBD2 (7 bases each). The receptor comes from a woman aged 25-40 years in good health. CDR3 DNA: TGCAGCGTACTTACCGGGGGGACAGATGACTACAATGAGCAGTTCTTC. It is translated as CSVLTGGTDDYNEQFF.